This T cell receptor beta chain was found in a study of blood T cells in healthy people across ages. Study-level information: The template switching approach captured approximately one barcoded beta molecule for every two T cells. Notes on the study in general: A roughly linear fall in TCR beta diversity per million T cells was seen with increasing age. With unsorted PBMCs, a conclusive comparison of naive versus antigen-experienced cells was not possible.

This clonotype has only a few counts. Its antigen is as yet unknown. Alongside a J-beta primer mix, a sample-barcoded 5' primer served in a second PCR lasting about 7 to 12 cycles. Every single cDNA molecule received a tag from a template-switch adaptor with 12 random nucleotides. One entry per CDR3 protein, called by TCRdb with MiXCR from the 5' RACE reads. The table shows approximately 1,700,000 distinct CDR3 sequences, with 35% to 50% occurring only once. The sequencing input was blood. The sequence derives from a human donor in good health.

CDR3 in DNA: TGCGCCAGCAGCTTACTAGGTTTCGCACCCCACCAAGAGACCCAGTACTTC. Translating gives CASSLLGFAPHQETQYF. The gene calls are TRBV5-1 and TRBJ2-5; TRBD2 is a possible D gene (5 bases). This CDR3 contains 17 residues. In germline, CDR1 is SGHRS, CDR2 YFSETQ. With 2 bases removed from V and 0 bases from J, the gap between germline ends came to 17 bases. The whole variable domain, filled in from reference TRBV5-1 and TRBJ2-5, reads KAGVTQTPRYLIKTRGQQVTLSCSPISGHRSVSWYQQTPGQGLQFLFEYFSETQRNKGNFPGRFSGRQFSNSRSEMNVSTLELGDSALYLCASSLLGFAPHQETQYFGPGTRLLVL.